These 9 T cell receptor beta chains were all obtained from the same sample, sequenced in a study of T cells after yellow fever vaccination. TCRdb redid the calling of the 5' RACE reads with MiXCR, one entry per CDR3 protein. This sample has over 300,000 distinct CDR3 sequences, with 6.8% found just once. The sequenced sample was PBMCs, obtained about 41 days after the first yellow fever vaccination. The source is a man aged 18 to 29 who received the YFV17D yellow fever vaccine.

This clonotype showed up just a few times. J is TRBJ1-1 and V is TRBV2; the D is unclear. CDR1 SNHLY and CDR2 FYNNEI come from the germline V gene. V was clipped by 3 bases and J by 2 bases, with 10 bases between them. The CDR3 length is 14 residues. CDR3 sequence (DNA): TGTGCCAGCAGTGATCTGTGGGGAAACACTGAAGCTTTCTTT. It is translated as CASSDLWGNTEAFF.

V and J are TRBV6-5 and TRBJ2-7; 7 bases agree with TRBD2. This CDR3 spans 15 amino acids. CDR1 is MNHEY and CDR2 is SVGAGI in the germline V gene. Unmatched junction bases numbered 7, after V lost 3 bases and J lost 2 bases. The CDR3 sequence is CASSYTGGPPYEQYV. CDR3 bases: TGTGCCAGCAGTTATACGGGGGGTCCCCCCTACGAGCAGTACGTC.

The chain employs TRBV5-1 and TRBJ2-5; D uncertain. V lost 0 bases, J lost 9 bases, and 21 bases lay in between. CDR1 and CDR2 (germline): SGHRS, YFSETQ. This CDR3 contains 16 residues. CDR3 loop: CASSLALPATVAAQYF. CDR3 bases: TGCGCCAGCAGCTTGGCTCTCCCGGCGACTGTTGCGGCCCAGTACTTC.

This sequence joins TRBV5-1 and TRBJ2-7; 13 bases map to TRBD2. The CDR3 runs to 15 residues. The germline CDR1 and CDR2 sequences are SGHRS and YFSETQ. The V and J ends lost 0 bases and 6 bases, in that order; junction bases with no gene match: 3. CDR3: CASSLGTSGGLEQYF. DNA of the CDR3: TGCGCCAGCAGCTTGGGGACTAGCGGGGGTCTCGAGCAGTACTTC. Full variable domain (remainder filled in from reference TRBV5-1 and TRBJ2-7): KAGVTQTPRYLIKTRGQQVTLSCSPISGHRSVSWYQQTPGQGLQFLFEYFSETQRNKGNFPGRFSGRQFSNSRSEMNVSTLELGDSALYLCASSLGTSGGLEQYFGPGTRLTVT.

With regard to this clonotype: This may be a read error, as it is one base from a much larger clone. This chain joins TRBV5-1 and TRBJ2-2; D remains ambiguous. V lost 4 bases and J 1 base, leaving 2 bases between the germline ends. CDR3 size: 12 residues. Germline V gives CDR1 SGHRS, CDR2 YFSETQ. Here the CDR3 reads CASSMNTGELFF. The CDR3 nucleotides are TGCGCCAGCAGCATGAACACCGGGGAGCTGTTTTTT.

This clonotype was seen more than once but under ten times. The chain couples TRBV15 to TRBJ1-5; no clear D. Germline CDR1 LNHNV, CDR2 YYDKDF (reference sequence). Trimming shortened V by 3 bases and J by 4 bases, and 4 bases separated the two germline ends. The CDR3 extends over 12 amino acids. The CDR3 protein is CATSSENQPQHF. CDR3 sequence (DNA): TGTGCCACCAGCAGTGAAAATCAGCCCCAGCATTTT.

This clonotype was detected many times. The rearrangement links TRBV4-1 to TRBJ2-2; 7 positions match TRBD1. Trimming at V came to 3 bases and at J to 1 base, leaving 2 bases not matched to a gene. CDR3 length: 15 amino acids. The germline gives CDR1 MGHRA, CDR2 YSYEKL. This CDR3 reads CASSHRQGNTGELFF. The CDR3 nucleotides are TGCGCCAGCAGCCACCGACAGGGGAACACCGGGGAGCTGTTTTTT.

This clonotype was recorded a few times. The CDR3 DNA sequence: TGCAGTGCTAAGATGACAGGGTCGGATGGCTACACCTTC. Residues: CSAKMTGSDGYTF. The rearrangement uses TRBV20-1 and TRBJ1-2; 7 bases fit TRBD1. The CDR3 extends over 13 amino acids. V was pared by 4 bases and J by 6 bases, with 8 bases of the junction left unmatched. Germline V gene sequence: CDR1 DFQATT, CDR2 SNEGSKA (reference sequence).

In its sample, this clonotype was seen a few times. The genes are TRBV7-3 and TRBJ1-6, with D tentatively TRBD1 (5 bases). The V gene lost 4 bases and the J gene lost 7 bases, with 14 bases spanning the gap. CDR3 length: 15 residues. The germline V gene encodes CDR1 SGHTA and CDR2 FQGTGA. CDR3 residues: CASSSGPGENSPLHF. DNA for the CDR3: TGTGCCAGCAGCTCCGGACCGGGGGAAAATTCACCCCTCCACTTT.